This TCR beta chain was sequenced during a study of shared T cell receptors in the human thymus. This CDR3 is 14 amino acids long. Germline V lookup: CDR1 SGHKS, CDR2 YYEKEE (reference sequence). V lost 4 bases, J lost 5 bases, and 14 bases lay in between. Some clones are missing from TCRdb's copy, which holds only in-frame ones; the method was immunoSEQ multiplex PCR. The repertoire consists of hundreds of thousands of clones, with over 75% occurring once and the leading ten covering 0.0085% to 0.012%. These data were also filed under a second study, of human thymus T cells. That work states: Resections obtained during corrective heart surgery supplied the thymus tissue. What related research reported was that thymic repertoires overlapped highly among unrelated individuals.

The receptor was isolated from a boy younger than two with a congenital heart defect. Material for sequencing was thymocytes. This chain joins TRBV5-5 and TRBJ2-3, with D possibly TRBD2 on 6 matching bases. The CDR3 loop is CASSPPEGGDTQYF. The CDR3, as DNA: TGTGCCAGCAGCCCCCCCGAGGGAGGAGATACGCAGTATTTT.